What follows are 4 T cell receptor beta chains derived from one specimen sequenced in a study of cytomegalovirus exposure and HLA in healthy donors. The PCR contained 60 Vbeta and 13 Jbeta primers. Assay: immunoSEQ multiplex PCR; the TCRdb copy retains only in-frame clones and omits some. The repertoire holds 150,000 to 160,000 clones, around 80% seen once, with around 13% in the top ten. The source material was PBMCs. The origin of the receptors is a man aged 25 to 40 in good health and CMV-seropositive.

The chain carries TRBV7-6 and TRBJ2-3; no firm D call. The CDR3 loop spans 13 amino acids. V lost 2 bases, J lost 2 bases, and 5 bases lay in between. CDR1 is SGHVS and CDR2 is FNYEAQ in the germline V gene. CDR3 amino acids: CASSLSYTDTQYF. CDR3 in DNA: TGTGCCAGCAGCTTATCTTACACAGATACGCAGTATTTT.

J is TRBJ2-2 and V is TRBV7-8; weak D call: TRBD2 (7 bases). This CDR3 contains 16 residues. V shed 5 bases and J shed 2 bases, with 15 bases lying between them. From germline, CDR1 is SGHVS and CDR2 FQNEAQ. CDR3 bases: TGTGCCAGCAGCCCGAGGGGGGGAACAAACACCGGGGAGCTGTTTTTT. Protein product: CASSPRGGTNTGELFF.

This chain links TRBV7-8 with TRBJ2-1, with 8 positions matching TRBD2. This CDR3 has 17 amino acids. The V segment lost 5 bases and the J segment 0 bases; nucleotides outside the gene matches: 9. Germline CDR1 and CDR2: SGHVS and FQNEAQ. In DNA, the CDR3 is TGTGCCAGCAGCCCCCGAAGGAGCGGGAGCTCCTACAATGAGCAGTTCTTC. Encoded protein: CASSPRRSGSSYNEQFF.

In its sample, this clone was seen a few times. This chain uses TRBV19 with TRBJ2-5, with a weak D call TRBD1 (6 bases). This CDR3 is built from 14 residues. Trimming left V 5 bases short and J 5 bases short, with 15 bases between. Germline V gives CDR1 LNHDA, CDR2 SQIVND (reference sequence). CDR3 residues: CASSAPGVSETQYF. The CDR3, as DNA: TGTGCCAGTAGTGCCCCAGGGGTTTCGGAGACCCAGTACTTC.